This T cell receptor (beta chain) came from a study of cytomegalovirus exposure and HLA in healthy donors. General study results and limits: Cytomegalovirus association was listed for 164 TCR beta chains.

TCRdb keeps only in-frame clones here, not all; method: immunoSEQ multiplex PCR. This sample yields about 240,000 clones, of which more than 75% are seen a single time; less than 1.5% belongs to the top ten. Germline V gene lookup returns CDR1 GTSNPN and CDR2 SVGIG (reference sequence). This CDR3 contains 14 residues. With 1 base clipped from V and 7 bases from J, the junction kept 5 bases outside the gene matches. For this clone: Its antigen is undetermined.

The gene calls are TRBV30 and TRBJ1-5, with 9 bases fitting TRBD1. Sequenced input: PBMCs. The receptor comes from a woman aged 30 to 39 in good health and CMV-seropositive. The CDR3 DNA is TGTGCCTGGAGTGGGGGACAGGGTTTCCAGCCCCAGCATTTT. Protein: CAWSGGQGFQPQHF.